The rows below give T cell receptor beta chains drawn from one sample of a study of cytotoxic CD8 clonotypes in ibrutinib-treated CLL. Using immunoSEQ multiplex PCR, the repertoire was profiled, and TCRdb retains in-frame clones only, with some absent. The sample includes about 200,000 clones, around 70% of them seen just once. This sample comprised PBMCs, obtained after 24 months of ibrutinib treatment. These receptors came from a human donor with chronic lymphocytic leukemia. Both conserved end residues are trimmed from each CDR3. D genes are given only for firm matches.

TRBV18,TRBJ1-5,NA,ASSPNYIREGQPQH
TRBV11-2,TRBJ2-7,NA,ASSFPGRRRDTSTYEQY
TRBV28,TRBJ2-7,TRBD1,ASSRNRGSYEQY
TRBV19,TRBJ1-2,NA,ASSVNTYGYT
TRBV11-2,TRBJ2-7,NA,ASSLNPGDPANEQY
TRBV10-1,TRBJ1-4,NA,ASNVKRFPYEKLF
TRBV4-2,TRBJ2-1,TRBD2,ASSQEGVLADYNEQF
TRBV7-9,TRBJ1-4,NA,ASSLVYGFSGGTNEKLF
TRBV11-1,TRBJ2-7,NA,ASSLHVRGEQY
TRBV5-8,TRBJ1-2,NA,ASTLEAADYGYT
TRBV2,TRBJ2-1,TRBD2,ASSEGTSGISGEQF
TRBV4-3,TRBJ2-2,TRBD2,ASSQLTSGISGELF
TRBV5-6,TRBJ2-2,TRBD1,ASSGLSGQNTGELF
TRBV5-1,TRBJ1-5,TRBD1,ASSFPRTGGSNQPQH
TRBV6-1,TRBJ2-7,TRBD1,ASSDGRGYEQY
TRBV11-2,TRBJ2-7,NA,ASSFGTAAYEQY
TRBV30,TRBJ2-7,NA,AWSVHGHDEQY
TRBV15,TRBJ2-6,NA,ATSRTGSTGANVLT
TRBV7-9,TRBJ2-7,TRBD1,ASSSGQGIDEQY
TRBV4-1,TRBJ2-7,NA,ASSQTGTKPAYEQY
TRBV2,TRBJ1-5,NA,ASSPWTAHSNQPQH
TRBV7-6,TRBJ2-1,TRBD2,ASSLGGAGNYNEQF
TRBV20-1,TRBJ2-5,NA,SRGAQETQY
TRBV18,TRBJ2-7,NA,ASSAGSGVSYEQY
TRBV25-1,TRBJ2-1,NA,ASSEPGPLGNEQF
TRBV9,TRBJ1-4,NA,ASSVALGVEKLF
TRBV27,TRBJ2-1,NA,ASSFGGLRSYNEQF
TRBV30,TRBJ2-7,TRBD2,AWRPRLAGMSYEQY
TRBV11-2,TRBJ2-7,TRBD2,ASSWTISGIYEQY
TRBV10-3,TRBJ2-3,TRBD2,AIGPSGRWADTQY
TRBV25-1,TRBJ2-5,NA,ASGYMTQY
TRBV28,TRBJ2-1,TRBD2,ASIGLVYNEQF
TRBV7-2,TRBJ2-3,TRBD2,ASSSTSGRAWYPDTQY
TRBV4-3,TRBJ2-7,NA,ASSQELLLHRSYEQY
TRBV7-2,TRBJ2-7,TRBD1,ASSLGTGETYEQY
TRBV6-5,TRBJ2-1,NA,ASKRGSYNEQF
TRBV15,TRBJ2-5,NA,ATSRGWGNQETQY
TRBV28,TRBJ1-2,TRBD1,ASSLYTRQGHT
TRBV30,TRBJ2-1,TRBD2,AWTSGNEQF
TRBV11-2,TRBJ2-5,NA,ASSLDWGRETQY
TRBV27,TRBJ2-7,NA,ASSLSQRHEQY
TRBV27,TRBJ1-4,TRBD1,ASSDSDRVDEKLF
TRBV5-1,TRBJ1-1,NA,ASSAEGGMNTEAF
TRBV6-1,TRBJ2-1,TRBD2,ASLRLAGGYNEQF
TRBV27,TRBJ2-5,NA,ASSLSGGGLREAQY
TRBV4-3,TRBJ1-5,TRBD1,ASSQIQGLQH
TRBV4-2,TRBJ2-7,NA,ASSQETGRHQIYEQY
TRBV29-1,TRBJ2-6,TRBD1,SAWTGGDFSGANVLT
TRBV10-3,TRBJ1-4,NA,AISRRGGGNEKLF
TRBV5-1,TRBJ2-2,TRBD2,ASSSSDSGVRELF
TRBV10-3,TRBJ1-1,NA,AINGGFNTEAF
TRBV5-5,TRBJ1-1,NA,ASSLGSLGLIEAF
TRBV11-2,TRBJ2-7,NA,ASSQEYGPYEQY
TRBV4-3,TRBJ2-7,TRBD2,ASSHGLAGAYEQY
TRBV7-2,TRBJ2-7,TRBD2,ASSLLAGPREQY
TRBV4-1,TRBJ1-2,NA,ASSQDAGRMDYGYT
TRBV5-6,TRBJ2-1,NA,ASSRNTGTDSF
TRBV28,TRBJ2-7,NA,ASRDGGAYEQY
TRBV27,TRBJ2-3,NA,ASTRRTVTDTQY
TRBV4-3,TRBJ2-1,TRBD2,ASSQVREGFNEQF